Sequencing of this T cell receptor (beta chain) was carried out in a study of T-cell reconstitution after alpha-beta-depleted transplantation in children. Study conclusions and caveats: Several hundred rapidly expanded clones from non-depleted graft cells reportedly supplied alpha-beta T cells about two months post-transplant. Day-60 TCRbeta diversity that was high in some patients was derived from surviving recipient T cells and thymic progenitors. It was newly produced T cells that mostly accounted for T-cell counts and diversity one year after transplant.

This sample's TCRbeta library carried unique molecular identifier barcodes. TCRdb itself ran the PCR reads through MiXCR, one entry per CDR3 protein. The data hold about 830,000 distinct CDR3 sequences, with approximately 15% observed a single time. This clonotype was detected only a few times. Its antigen is still unknown. V lost 5 bases, J lost 4 bases, and 12 bases lay in between. The CDR3 extends over 14 amino acids. Germline-derived CDR1 and CDR2 are SGHVS and FQNEAQ. This sequence was found in a male patient between 5 and 17 years old who had a stem cell transplant for acute lymphoblastic leukemia, so the T cells may come from the graft donor. This material consisted of PBMCs, mostly from graft donor cells, taken 360 days after TCRalphabeta/CD19-depleted stem cell transplant. This chain connects TRBV7-8 to TRBJ2-4; weak D call: TRBD2 (6 bases). CDR3 sequence: CASSNREKKNIQYF. The CDR3 coding sequence is TGTGCCAGCAGCAACCGGGAGAAAAAAAACATTCAGTACTTC.